These 26 T cell receptor beta chains share one sample of origin, sequenced in a study of spatial heterogeneity in lung cancer. TCRdb processed the 5' RACE reads anew with MiXCR; each CDR3 protein has one entry. The data show about 42,000 distinct CDR3 sequences, 6.5% to 7% seen once. Time point given: sample taken at primary tumor resection. The source was PBMCs, collected at surgery. The origin of the receptors is a female donor with early-stage non-small cell lung cancer.

This clonotype was seen at least ten times. The V call is TRBV12-3 or TRBV12-4, the J call TRBJ1-5, with 11 bases fitting TRBD1. V lost 5 bases and J lost 7; bases outside the gene matches: 1. CDR3 length: 13 residues. CDR3 loop: CASSGTGGQPQHF. DNA for the CDR3: TGTGCCAGCAGTGGGACAGGGGGACAGCCCCAGCATTTT.

This clonotype was recorded many times. V and J are TRBV4-2 and TRBJ2-7; 8 bases are a match to TRBD2. This CDR3 region has 16 residues. Germline V gene lookup returns CDR1 LGHNA and CDR2 YNFKEQ. V was clipped by 2 bases and J by 3 bases; unmatched bases: 9. CDR3 coding DNA: TGTGCCAGCAGCCAAACTATTACTAGCGGTGTCTACGAGCAGTACTTC. Translating it yields CASSQTITSGVYEQYF.

This clonotype was detected ten times or more. The CDR3: CASSPQGNTGELFF. The CDR3 DNA is TGTGCCAGCAGCCCCCAGGGGAACACCGGGGAGCTGTTTTTT. The chain is built from TRBV7-6 and TRBJ2-2; maybe TRBD1 (5 bases). The CDR3 runs to 14 residues. Germline CDR1 and CDR2: SGHVS and FNYEAQ. The germline V and J ends were trimmed by 5 bases and 1 base, with 8 bases remaining between them.

This clonotype occurred a few times. V gene TRBV20-1 combines with J gene TRBJ1-1; D ambiguous. This CDR3 has 12 amino acids. Germline CDR1 and CDR2: DFQATT and SNEGSKA (reference sequence). The V and J ends lost 5 bases and 10 bases respectively, with 17 bases between them. Written as DNA, the CDR3 is TGCAGTGCTGAGATTCCGGCCGAACGAGCTTTCTTT. It is translated as CSAEIPAERAFF.

This clonotype appeared many times. The gene calls are TRBV7-9 and TRBJ1-3; 7 nucleotides agree with TRBD1. Germline values: CDR1 SEHNR, CDR2 FQNEAQ (reference sequence). This CDR3 is built from 15 residues. V was pared by 5 bases and J by 2 bases, with 6 bases of the junction left unmatched. The CDR3 DNA reads TGTGCCAGCAGCCTTAGAGGGGGCACTGGAAACACCATATATTTT. Its protein product is CASSLRGGTGNTIYF.

The chain is built from TRBV4-3 and TRBJ1-1, with D maybe TRBD1 (5 bases). Trimming shortened V by 0 bases and J by 1 base, and 15 bases separated the two germline ends. The CDR3 totals 17 residues. Germline lookup yields CDR1 LGHNA and CDR2 YSLEER. CDR3 region: CASSQDLSPQANTEAFF. CDR3 DNA: TGCGCCAGCAGCCAAGATCTTTCCCCACAGGCGAACACTGAAGCTTTCTTT.

Comment on this clonotype: A clone one base away is much larger, so this may be a read error. The chain combines TRBV29-1 with TRBJ2-3; 7 bases line up with TRBD1. With 7 bases clipped from V and 3 bases from J, the junction kept 7 bases outside the gene matches. Germline assignment: CDR1 SQVTM and CDR2 ANQGSEA. The CDR3 is made up of 13 amino acids. The CDR3 loop is CSGRQGLTDTQYF. The CDR3 DNA sequence: TGCAGCGGGAGACAGGGTTTGACAGATACGCAGTATTTT.

The chain links TRBV6-1 to TRBJ1-5, with D unclear. The CDR3 extends over 14 amino acids. Germline V lookup: CDR1 MNHNS, CDR2 SASEGT. V was cut by 1 base and J by 7 bases, with 11 bases left in between. CDR3 region: CASSEETRWQPQHF. The CDR3 coding sequence is TGTGCCAGCAGTGAAGAGACACGTTGGCAGCCCCAGCATTTT.

This clonotype was detected ten times or more. The chain couples TRBV7-9 to TRBJ2-7, with a possible D match to TRBD1 (5 bases). This CDR3 contains 13 residues. Germline loops: CDR1 SEHNR, CDR2 FQNEAQ (reference sequence). Trimming stripped 5 bases from V and 3 bases from J, with 11 bases between. CDR3 bases: TGTGCCAGCAGCCTGGACAAATTCTACGAGCAGTACTTC. Translated: CASSLDKFYEQYF.

This clonotype was counted at least ten times. The CDR3 region has the DNA TGTGCCAGCAGCCCCACGACAGGGGGCGGTGGCACTGAAGCTTTCTTT. This translates into CASSPTTGGGGTEAFF. The chain recombines TRBV7-6 with TRBJ1-1, with 10 bases identical to TRBD1. The ends lost 5 bases at V and 4 bases at J; junction bases unmatched: 10. Germline-derived CDR1 and CDR2 are SGHVS and FNYEAQ. The CDR3 has 16 residues. Full variable domain (outside the CDR3, taken from reference TRBV7-6 and TRBJ1-1): GAGVSQSPRYKVTKRGQDVALRCDPISGHVSLYWYRQALGQGPEFLTYFNYEAQQDKSGLPNDRFSAERPEGSISTLTIQRTEQRDSAMYRCASSPTTGGGGTEAFFGQGTRLTVV.

The sample holds many counts of this clonotype. This rearrangement joins TRBV7-9 to TRBJ2-3; D is perhaps TRBD1 (6 bases). Germline CDR1 and CDR2: SEHNR and FQNEAQ (reference sequence). CDR3 length: 17 amino acids. V lost 4 bases and J 0 bases, leaving 17 bases between the germline ends. CDR3 protein: CASSSPRGGSSTDTQYF. The CDR3 DNA reads as TGTGCCAGCAGCTCCCCCAGGGGCGGATCTAGCACAGATACGCAGTATTTT.

The chain joins TRBV7-9 to TRBJ1-6; unclear D gene. Germline V CDR1 and CDR2: SEHNR, FQNEAQ (reference sequence). V shed 5 bases and J shed 0 bases, with 17 bases lying between them. The CDR3 contains 18 residues. CDR3 coding DNA: TGTGCCAGCAGCCTCAGAAAGGGCCAATCCTCCTATAATTCACCCCTCCACTTT. Protein: CASSLRKGQSSYNSPLHF.

There are many counts of this clonotype. The chain is built from TRBV4-3 and TRBJ2-2; D is unresolved. The CDR3 runs to 16 residues. V was pared by 0 bases and J by 0 bases, with 8 bases between. Germline V lookup: CDR1 LGHNA, CDR2 YSLEER. The CDR3 sequence: CASSQDAAPNTGELFF. CDR3 DNA: TGCGCCAGCAGCCAAGATGCGGCCCCGAACACCGGGGAGCTGTTTTTT.

The rearrangement links TRBV5-8 to TRBJ1-1, with unresolved D. Trimming took 0 bases from V and 1 from J, leaving 16 bases between them. The CDR3 is 17 amino acids. Per the germline V gene, CDR1 is SGHTS and CDR2 is YDEGEE. CDR3 sequence: CASSLAFLAASNTEAFF. DNA of the CDR3: TGTGCCAGCAGCTTGGCCTTTTTGGCAGCCTCGAACACTGAAGCTTTCTTT.

In this sample, this clonotype turned up a few times. The chain carries TRBV7-6 and TRBJ2-5; D is possibly TRBD2 (5 bases). With 2 bases removed from V and 2 bases from J, the gap between germline ends came to 12 bases. CDR1 is SGHVS and CDR2 is FNYEAQ in the germline V gene. This CDR3 is built from 15 residues. Written as DNA, the CDR3 is TGTGCCAGCAGCTTAAACGGGAAGCGGCAAGAGACCCAGTACTTC. Amino acid sequence: CASSLNGKRQETQYF.

This clonotype was observed a handful of times. The chain joins TRBV7-2 to TRBJ1-1; TRBD1 is a possible D gene (6 bases). CDR1 and CDR2 (germline): SGHTA, FQGNSA. The CDR3 has 15 residues. V lost 5 bases and J lost 2, with 15 bases in between. CDR3 sequence (DNA): TGTGCCAGCAGCGTTGTGGGGGGCGGAAACACTGAAGCTTTCTTT. It yields the protein CASSVVGGGNTEAFF.

The V and J genes are TRBV19 and TRBJ1-1, with a possible D match to TRBD1 (6 bases). This CDR3 has 16 residues. Trimming stripped 4 bases from V and 1 base from J, with 16 bases between. The germline CDR1 and CDR2 sequences are LNHDA and SQIVND (reference sequence). This CDR3 is CASSKSAWGPNTEAFF. CDR3 DNA sequence: TGTGCCAGTAGTAAAAGCGCGTGGGGGCCGAACACTGAAGCTTTCTTT. Full variable domain (remainder filled in from reference TRBV19 and TRBJ1-1): DGGITQSPKYLFRKEGQNVTLSCEQNLNHDAMYWYRQDPGQGLRLIYYSQIVNDFQKGDIAEGYSVSREKKESFPLTVTSAQKNPTAFYLCASSKSAWGPNTEAFFGQGTRLTVV.

This clonotype was observed at least ten times. The CDR3 here is CASSVQGGAYGYTF. The CDR3 DNA follows: TGTGCCAGCAGTGTACAGGGGGGAGCGTATGGCTACACCTTC. The chain recombines TRBV27 with TRBJ1-2; 8 bases map to TRBD1. V was pared by 5 bases and J by 5 bases, with 7 bases of the junction left unmatched. CDR3 size: 14 residues. Germline values: CDR1 MNHEY, CDR2 SMNVEV (reference sequence).

This clonotype was found a few times. The chain joins TRBV4-1 to TRBJ2-2, with 8 bases aligning to TRBD1. CDR1 and CDR2 from the germline V gene are MGHRA and YSYEKL. This CDR3 comprises 16 residues. The trim removed 4 bases at V and 5 bases at J, leaving 9 bases unmatched. The CDR3 region is CASSRTGWGSTGELFF. The CDR3 nucleotides are TGCGCCAGCAGCCGGACAGGGTGGGGATCGACCGGGGAGCTGTTTTTT.

This clonotype was counted at least ten times. The rearrangement uses TRBV21-1 and TRBJ2-4. TRBV21-1 corresponds to a pseudogene. The CDR3 is 17 amino acids. CDR3 in amino acids: CASSRTWDFLAKNIQYF. In nucleotides, the CDR3 is TGTGCCAGCAGCAGAACCTGGGATTTTTTAGCCAAAAACATTCAGTACTTC.

This clonotype has more than one count but fewer than ten. This chain uses TRBV2 with TRBJ1-1; D gene uncertain. Germline assignment: CDR1 SNHLY and CDR2 FYNNEI. There are 11 residues in the CDR3. V was clipped by 6 bases and J by 7 bases, with 9 bases between them. The CDR3 bases are TGTGCCAGCAGCGCTAAATATGAAGCTTTCTTT. This translates into CASSAKYEAFF.

This clonotype was seen at least ten times. The chain combines TRBV20-1 with TRBJ2-7, with unresolved D. Germline lookup yields CDR1 DFQATT and CDR2 SNEGSKA (reference sequence). V was cut by 0 bases and J by 5 bases, with 11 bases left in between. This CDR3 region has 13 residues. CDR3: CSARDPKRDEQYF. The CDR3 bases are TGCAGTGCTAGAGATCCTAAACGGGACGAGCAGTACTTC.

On this clonotype: Possible read error: a much larger clone is one base away. The V and J genes are TRBV2 and TRBJ1-5, with D uncertain. Germline CDR1 reads SNHLY; CDR2 reads FYNNEI. The V end lost 8 bases, the J end lost 3 bases, and 8 bases lay between the germline ends. This CDR3 is 12 amino acids long. As DNA, the CDR3 is TGTGCCAGCGGGAGTACCAATCAGCCCCAGCATTTT. Translating it yields CASGSTNQPQHF.

This clonotype showed up many times. The chain links TRBV27 to TRBJ1-5; no reliable D call. Between the trimmed V and J ends, which lost 6 bases and 4 bases, there was a span of 13 bases. In germline, CDR1 is MNHEY, CDR2 SMNVEV (reference sequence). The CDR3 is made up of 14 amino acids. The DNA for the CDR3 is TGTGCCAGCAGCGGTGGGAGGAAGAATCAGCCCCAGCATTTT. Encoded protein: CASSGGRKNQPQHF.

Of note for this clonotype: In this CDR3 the conserved last residue, phenylalanine or tryptophan, is missing, so a read error is likely. The chain has TRBV29-1 and TRBJ1-4, with TRBD1 matching 9 bases. The CDR3 totals 13 residues. V was clipped by 4 bases and J by 3 bases; unmatched bases: 0. The germline V gene has CDR1 SQVTM and CDR2 ANQGSEA. For the CDR3, the DNA is TGCAGCGTTGGGGACAGGGCTAATGAAAAACTGTTTTCT. Its translation: CSVGDRANEKLFS.

The chain carries TRBV6-5 and TRBJ2-1; the D is unclear. V was trimmed by 3 bases and J by 4 bases, leaving 13 bases between them. This CDR3 has 15 residues. CDR1 MNHEY and CDR2 SVGAGI come from the germline V gene. CDR3 sequence: CASSYIPGSYNEQFF. The CDR3 region has the DNA TGTGCCAGCAGTTATATCCCGGGCAGTTACAATGAGCAGTTCTTC.